This T cell receptor (beta chain) appears in the sequencing data of a study of T-cell memory formation after mild COVID-19. Study-level points and caveats: Cross-reactive memory apparently joined, as some responding clones appeared in pre-infection memory. Clones contracting over day 15 to 85 were CD4/CD8 balanced, with later expanders leaning CD4+. Mainly in CM and EM were contracting CD4+ clones; CD8+ were in EMRA.

In TCRdb, the 5' RACE reads were re-called with MiXCR into one record per CDR3 protein. The table records roughly 340,000 distinct CDR3 sequences, less than 25% of them present only once. This clonotype has just a few counts. Its specificity is not known. CDR3 length: 12 amino acids. V was pared by 3 bases and J by 7 bases, with 6 bases between. The receptor was derived from a man aged 18-30 years who had mild COVID-19 (a few samples of this study predate the infection). Cell type and time point are not known. The V gene is TRBV12-3 or TRBV12-4, the J gene TRBJ1-4; D unclear. The source material was PBMCs or a T cell subset sorted from them (not recorded which). The CDR3 spells CASSFSGEKLFF. The DNA for the CDR3 is TGTGCCAGCAGTTTCAGTGGTGAAAAACTGTTTTTT.